These 5 T cell receptor beta chains were all obtained from the same sample, sequenced in a study of blood T cell repertoires in COVID-19. Using immunoSEQ multiplex PCR, the repertoire was profiled, and TCRdb retains in-frame clones only, with some absent. This sample has 250,000 to 400,000 clones, with 90% found just once. Sequencing input: PBMCs or T cells enriched from blood (not recorded which). These receptors came from a man aged 55 to 70 who had recovered from COVID-19.

The gene calls are TRBV18 and TRBJ2-1; 10 bases map to TRBD2. This CDR3 spans 15 amino acids. CDR1 is KGHSH, CDR2 LQKENI, per germline. V trimming: 3 bases; J trimming: 7 bases; junction bases outside the gene matches: 6. CDR3 residues: CASSPRTSGRNEQFF. CDR3 nucleotides: TGTGCCAGCTCACCGCGGACTAGCGGTAGGAATGAGCAGTTCTTC.

The V call is TRBV5-4, the J call TRBJ1-1; maybe TRBD1 (5 bases). Deletions cut 2 bases from V and 7 bases from J, with 9 bases between. The germline gives CDR1 SGHNT, CDR2 YYREEE (reference sequence). The CDR3 spans 12 residues. The CDR3 region is CASSFAGIEAFF. The CDR3 coding sequence is TGTGCCAGCAGCTTTGCAGGGATTGAAGCTTTCTTT.

The J gene is TRBJ2-7, the V gene TRBV7-9; perhaps TRBD1 as D (6 bases). Trimming removed 4 bases from V and 3 bases from J, with 19 bases in between. Germline CDR1 and CDR2: SEHNR and FQNEAQ (reference sequence). The CDR3 extends over 16 amino acids. In DNA form, the CDR3 reads TGTGCCAGCAGCTCACCCGAGGGACACAGAATCTACGAGCAGTACTTC. The encoded protein is CASSSPEGHRIYEQYF.

The chain uses TRBV2 and TRBJ1-4, with D unresolved. This CDR3 spans 11 amino acids. The V and J ends lost 7 bases and 8 bases respectively, with 8 bases between them. Germline V gene sequence: CDR1 SNHLY, CDR2 FYNNEI. The DNA for the CDR3 is TGTGCCAGCAAGGAGGGAGAAAAACTGTTTTTT. This gives the protein CASKEGEKLFF.

In DNA, the CDR3 is TGTGCCAGCAGCCAAACAGCGGGAGTTGGCACAGATACGCAGTATTTT. It encodes CASSQTAGVGTDTQYF. The V gene is TRBV4-2, the J gene TRBJ2-3; 8 bases align to TRBD2. Germline CDR1 reads LGHNA; CDR2 reads YNFKEQ. The CDR3 spans 16 residues. V was pared by 2 bases and J by 1 base, with 5 bases of the junction left unmatched.